The 19 T cell receptor beta chains reported below all come from one sample, sequenced in a study of T cells after posttransplantation cyclophosphamide. Assay: immunoSEQ multiplex PCR; the TCRdb copy retains only in-frame clones and omits some. This table has tens of thousands of clones, about 82% appearing once. Sequencing used PBMCs. The source is a woman aged 60-75 years with a blood cancer, CMV-positive, and with a related stem cell donor.

The V and J genes are TRBV9 and TRBJ2-3; TRBD2 aligns across 7 bases. V lost 4 bases and J lost 2; bases outside the gene matches: 10. Germline V gives CDR1 SGDLS, CDR2 YYNGEE. The CDR3 runs to 16 residues. The CDR3 sequence: CASSTWTSANTDTQYF. CDR3 sequence (DNA): TGTGCCAGCAGCACGTGGACTAGTGCCAACACAGATACGCAGTATTTT.

The chain joins TRBV4-1 to TRBJ2-4; D perhaps matches TRBD1 (6 bases). V lost 0 bases and J 0 bases, leaving 12 bases between the germline ends. Germline V CDR1 and CDR2: MGHRA, YSYEKL. This CDR3 comprises 17 residues. The CDR3 region is CASSQEGGRVAKNIQYF. The CDR3 coding sequence is TGCGCCAGCAGCCAAGAAGGGGGACGAGTAGCCAAAAACATTCAGTACTTC.

The V call is TRBV11-2, the J call TRBJ2-7, with 8 bases matching TRBD2. V was pared by 1 base and J by 7 bases, with 0 bases of the junction left unmatched. This CDR3 contains 12 residues. CDR1 is SGHAT and CDR2 is FQNNGV in the germline V gene. The chain's CDR3 is CASSLVAGEQYF. The CDR3 region has the DNA TGTGCCAGCAGCTTAGTAGCGGGAGAGCAGTACTTC.

The J gene is TRBJ1-1, the V gene TRBV6-6, with D unresolved. Germline V lookup: CDR1 MNHNY, CDR2 SVGAGI (reference sequence). This CDR3 is 13 amino acids long. V lost 0 bases to trimming and J lost 5 bases, with 7 bases between them. This chain's CDR3 is CASSYSVETEAFF. The CDR3 DNA is TGTGCCAGCAGTTACTCGGTAGAGACTGAAGCTTTCTTT.

V is TRBV5-1 and J is TRBJ2-1, with 7 bases aligning to TRBD2. This CDR3 has 13 amino acids. Germline CDR1 is SGHRS and CDR2 is YFSETQ. The V gene end was trimmed by 9 bases and the J gene end by 4 bases; junction bases not matched to a gene: 7. Written as DNA, the CDR3 is TGCGCCACCCGGCTAGCGGATTACAATGAGCAGTTCTTC. Protein sequence: CATRLADYNEQFF.

The rearrangement joins TRBV9 to TRBJ1-1; D gene unclear. The CDR3 is 15 amino acids. The V and J ends lost 1 base and 0 bases respectively, with 10 bases between them. Per germline, CDR1 SGDLS and CDR2 YYNGEE. This CDR3 reads CASSVYSGMNTEAFF. The DNA of the CDR3 is TGTGCCAGCAGCGTATATTCCGGGATGAACACTGAAGCTTTCTTT.

CDR3 loop: CATKLQGDDEQYF. CDR3 DNA sequence: TGTGCCACCAAATTACAGGGGGACGACGAGCAGTACTTC. The J gene is TRBJ2-7, the V gene TRBV27, with 8 bases lining up with TRBD1. This CDR3 spans 13 amino acids. Germline V gene data show CDR1 as MNHEY and CDR2 as SMNVEV (reference sequence). V shed 10 bases, J shed 5 bases, and the junction held 10 bases outside the gene matches.

The rearrangement links TRBV7-9 to TRBJ2-7, with a tentative D call TRBD2 (5 bases). The germline gives CDR1 SEHNR, CDR2 FQNEAQ (reference sequence). The CDR3 extends over 15 amino acids. Trimming left V 7 bases short and J 0 bases short, with 16 bases between. As DNA, the CDR3 is TGTGCCAGCACCAAAGGAGGCACGAGCTCCTACGAGCAGTACTTC. Encoded protein: CASTKGGTSSYEQYF.

This clone was detected only a few times. The chain recombines TRBV19 with TRBJ1-1, with 9 bases matching TRBD1. The CDR3 extends over 12 amino acids. The ends lost 5 bases at V and 11 bases at J; junction bases unmatched: 6. Germline loops: CDR1 LNHDA, CDR2 SQIVND (reference sequence). The CDR3 sequence: CASSLTGGAAFF. The CDR3 DNA reads TGTGCCAGTAGTTTAACAGGGGGCGCGGCTTTCTTT. The full variable domain, with the rest looked up from reference TRBV19 and TRBJ1-1, is DGGITQSPKYLFRKEGQNVTLSCEQNLNHDAMYWYRQDPGQGLRLIYYSQIVNDFQKGDIAEGYSVSREKKESFPLTVTSAQKNPTAFYLCASSLTGGAAFFGQGTRLTVV.

The chain uses TRBV5-1 and TRBJ2-5; a possible D gene is TRBD1 (6 bases). Trimming left V 3 bases short and J 5 bases short, with 14 bases between. The CDR3 is 14 residues long. Germline CDR1 reads SGHRS; CDR2 reads YFSETQ. The CDR3 sequence is CASSWGSGQETQYF. CDR3 coding DNA: TGCGCCAGCAGCTGGGGGTCAGGACAGGAGACCCAGTACTTC.

This rearrangement joins TRBV6-1 to TRBJ2-2; the match to TRBD1 covers 9 bases. Germline V gives CDR1 MNHNS, CDR2 SASEGT. V shed 9 bases, J shed 4 bases, and the junction held 9 bases outside the gene matches. This CDR3 is built from 15 residues. The CDR3: CASRRTGARTGELFF. The CDR3 DNA is TGTGCCAGTCGGCGGACAGGGGCTCGCACCGGGGAGCTGTTTTTT.

The chain links TRBV12-5 to TRBJ1-4; the match to TRBD1 covers 9 bases. The CDR3 loop spans 15 amino acids. Trimming cost V 0 bases and J 10 bases; bases outside gene matches: 6. The germline gives CDR1 LGHNT, CDR2 FRNRAP. The CDR3 DNA follows: TGTGCTAGTGGTTTGGTCCCCCCGACAGGGGGAAAACTGTTTTTT. Protein product: CASGLVPPTGGKLFF.

This rearrangement joins TRBV16 to TRBJ2-1, with D perhaps TRBD1 (6 bases). The V gene's germline CDR1 is KGHSY and CDR2 FQNENV. The CDR3 spans 16 residues. The V end lost 1 base, the J end lost 9 bases, and 19 bases lay between the germline ends. The CDR3: CASSQFSTGREGEQFF. The CDR3 coding sequence is TGTGCCAGCAGCCAATTTTCGACAGGTCGTGAGGGTGAGCAGTTCTTC.

This chain joins TRBV2 and TRBJ2-7, with TRBD2 matching 10 bases. V trimming: 6 bases; J trimming: 5 bases; junction bases outside the gene matches: 7. Germline V lookup: CDR1 SNHLY, CDR2 FYNNEI. The CDR3 contains 14 residues. The CDR3 sequence: CASSEREGRNEQYF. The CDR3 DNA is TGTGCCAGCAGCGAGCGGGAGGGCCGTAACGAGCAGTACTTC.

The J gene is TRBJ1-4, the V gene TRBV2, with TRBD1 matching over 7 bases. J lost 11 bases, V lost 5 bases, and 5 bases had no gene match. There are 12 residues in the CDR3. Per germline, CDR1 SNHLY and CDR2 FYNNEI. The CDR3 is CASSTGARKLFF. The CDR3 DNA reads as TGTGCCAGCAGTACAGGGGCGCGGAAACTGTTTTTT.

The CDR3 DNA is TGCGCCAGCAGCTTGGGTGTAGCGGCGACCCAAGAGACCCAGTACTTC. It codes for CASSLGVAATQETQYF. The chain uses TRBV5-1 and TRBJ2-5; D is perhaps TRBD2 (6 bases). CDR1 is SGHRS, CDR2 YFSETQ, per germline. This CDR3 is 16 amino acids long. Trimming removed 0 bases from V and 1 base from J, with 13 bases in between.

This clone was observed a handful of times. The chain combines TRBV27 with TRBJ1-5; a weak D match, TRBD1 (5 bases). The germline V gene encodes CDR1 MNHEY and CDR2 SMNVEV (reference sequence). This CDR3 spans 15 amino acids. V was trimmed by 5 bases and J by 9 bases, leaving 20 bases between them. CDR3 loop: CASSNLGTGETPQHF. CDR3 bases: TGTGCCAGCAGTAACCTCGGGACGGGGGAAACGCCCCAGCATTTT.

The V call is TRBV5-5, the J call TRBJ1-5, with a weak D call TRBD1 (5 bases). The CDR3 loop spans 14 amino acids. From germline, CDR1 is SGHKS and CDR2 YYEKEE (reference sequence). V was shortened by 0 bases and J by 5 bases, with 9 bases between the two germline ends. DNA of the CDR3: TGTGCCAGCAGCTTGGATCAGGGCTATCAGCCCCAGCATTTT. Translated, it gives CASSLDQGYQPQHF.

J is TRBJ2-5 and V is TRBV11-2, with TRBD2 matching over 12 bases. This CDR3 has 15 amino acids. CDR1 and CDR2 (germline): SGHAT, FQNNGV. With 3 bases clipped from V and 9 bases from J, the junction kept 8 bases outside the gene matches. DNA of the CDR3: TGTGCCAGCAGCTTTGATCTAGCGGGAGGGAGGTCCCAGTACTTC. This sequence encodes CASSFDLAGGRSQYF.